The 27 T cell receptor beta chains listed next were all sequenced from one sample in a study of a mutant IDH1 vaccine in newly diagnosed glioma. Time point specified: week 11, during vaccination. Vaccine doses each comprised 300 ug of mutant IDH1 20-mer peptide, with topical imiquimod. These receptors' antigens are unknown. Libraries were prepared by immunoSEQ multiplex PCR; TCRdb keeps only in-frame clonotypes and omits some of them. This sample has some 64,000 clones, with around 84% found just once. The input for sequencing was PBMCs, taken from a glioma patient whose treatment included an IDH1 peptide vaccine. These receptors were collected from a woman aged 45-59 years with glioma.

The chain joins TRBV5-6 to TRBJ2-7, with a tentative D call TRBD1 (5 bases). V was shortened by 4 bases and J by 1 base, with 9 bases between the two germline ends. Germline lookup yields CDR1 SGHDT and CDR2 YYEEEE. This CDR3 has 13 residues. CDR3 bases: TGTGCCAGCAGCCTTGACAGATCCTACGAGCAGTACTTC. Its translation: CASSLDRSYEQYF.

The chain recombines TRBV14 with TRBJ2-3; D is undetermined. CDR1 SGHDN and CDR2 FVKESK come from the germline V gene. The V gene lost 1 base and the J gene lost 4 bases, with 18 bases spanning the gap. The CDR3 is made up of 17 amino acids. The CDR3 nucleotides are TGTGCCAGCAGCCAAGGATCACTTAGGATTTCCGCAGATACGCAGTATTTT. This codes for CASSQGSLRISADTQYF.

This clone occurred once. The V gene is TRBV5-6, the J gene TRBJ2-6; D is unresolved. This CDR3 has 14 residues. V lost 4 bases to trimming and J lost 0 bases, with 5 bases between them. From germline, CDR1 is SGHDT and CDR2 YYEEEE. The CDR3 coding sequence is TGTGCCAGCAGCGGCGGCTCTGGGGCCAACGTCCTGACTTTC. This gives the protein CASSGGSGANVLTF.

The gene calls are TRBV29-1 and TRBJ2-5; 9 nucleotides line up with TRBD1. Germline CDR1 and CDR2: SQVTM and ANQGSEA. The V and J ends lost 6 bases and 5 bases, in that order; junction bases with no gene match: 10. This CDR3 contains 14 residues. The CDR3 protein is CSVQTGTGHETQYF. The CDR3 DNA follows: TGCAGCGTCCAGACCGGGACAGGGCATGAGACCCAGTACTTC.

The rearrangement uses TRBV27 and TRBJ1-2; D is undetermined. V was cut by 6 bases and J by 4 bases, with 21 bases left in between. The CDR3 runs 16 residues. The germline V gene has CDR1 MNHEY and CDR2 SMNVEV (reference sequence). CDR3 residues: CASSHSDPLEGYGYTF. CDR3 sequence (DNA): TGTGCCAGCAGCCACTCCGACCCCCTGGAGGGCTATGGCTACACCTTC.

The V and J genes are TRBV5-8 and TRBJ2-7; D call uncertain. The V end was cut by 4 bases, the J end by 6 bases, with 20 bases between. The CDR3 sequence is 15 residues long. Germline V lookup: CDR1 SGHTS, CDR2 YDEGEE. Here the CDR3 DNA reads TGTGCCAGCAGCCTCGCCCAGAAGGGAAAGTCCGAGCAGTACTTC. Protein sequence: CASSLAQKGKSEQYF.

The chain links TRBV10-2 to TRBJ2-6; D not certain. V shed 9 bases and J shed 4 bases, with 10 bases lying between them. Germline-derived CDR1 and CDR2 are WSHSY and SAAADI. The CDR3 sequence is 13 residues long. CDR3 amino acids: CARAESGANVLTF. In DNA, the CDR3 is TGCGCCAGGGCGGAGTCAGGGGCCAACGTCCTGACTTTC.

This clone has a handful of counts. This chain joins TRBV30 and TRBJ2-1; a possible D gene is TRBD2 (6 bases). Germline V gene lookup returns CDR1 GTSNPN and CDR2 SVGIG (reference sequence). Trimming pared 2 bases from V and 6 bases from J, leaving 14 bases between. This CDR3 is built from 14 residues. In DNA, the CDR3 is TGTGCCTGGAGTTGGGGGGTTGGTAGCAATGAGCAGTTCTTC. This gives the protein CAWSWGVGSNEQFF.

The chain links TRBV4-2 to TRBJ1-5; possible D gene TRBD1, 6 bases. Germline V gene data show CDR1 as LGHNA and CDR2 as YNFKEQ. V was shortened by 2 bases and J by 1 base, with 12 bases between the two germline ends. The CDR3 contains 16 residues. Here the CDR3 reads CASSQSQGWSNQPQHF. CDR3 sequence (DNA): TGTGCCAGCAGCCAATCACAGGGTTGGAGCAATCAGCCCCAGCATTTT.

The chain has TRBV10-3 and TRBJ1-4; 8 bases align to TRBD1. The CDR3 sequence is 15 residues long. V shed 4 bases and J 0 bases; nucleotides not matched to a gene: 1. Germline values: CDR1 ENHRY, CDR2 SYGVKD. CDR3 nucleotides: TGTGCCATCAGTGTGGGACAGGCAACTAATGAAAAACTGTTTTTT. This encodes CAISVGQATNEKLFF.

This chain links TRBV6-5 with TRBJ2-7; D remains unclear. Germline values: CDR1 MNHEY, CDR2 SVGAGI. V was cut by 5 bases and J by 1 base, with 3 bases left in between. CDR3 length: 11 residues. The chain's CDR3 is CASSTSYEQYF. For the CDR3, the DNA is TGTGCCAGCAGTACATCCTACGAGCAGTACTTC.

CDR3 amino acids: CASSSRGDGYTF. CDR3 DNA: TGTGCCAGCAGTTCTCGGGGGGATGGCTACACCTTC. This chain links TRBV6-5 with TRBJ1-2, with D possibly matching TRBD1 (5 bases). Trimming took 4 bases from V and 6 from J, leaving 9 bases between them. The CDR3 sequence is 12 residues long. Germline-derived CDR1 and CDR2 are MNHEY and SVGAGI.

The chain links TRBV5-1 to TRBJ1-1; the D gene is possibly TRBD1 (5 bases). The germline gives CDR1 SGHRS, CDR2 YFSETQ. This CDR3 contains 13 residues. V was clipped by 6 bases and J by 6 bases, with 15 bases between them. In DNA, the CDR3 is TGCGCCAGCATCCCCGAACGGGGGGCTGAAGCTTTCTTT. Protein sequence: CASIPERGAEAFF.

The chain has TRBV5-5 and TRBJ1-3; D is ambiguous. Trimming took 4 bases from V and 0 from J, leaving 11 bases between them. Germline CDR1 SGHKS, CDR2 YYEKEE (reference sequence). The length of the CDR3 is 15 residues. The DNA of the CDR3 is TGTGCCAGCAGCCCCGCCCCGAGCTCTGGAAACACCATATATTTT. It codes for CASSPAPSSGNTIYF. Together with reference TRBV5-5 and TRBJ1-3, the CDR3 gives the full variable domain: DAGVTQSPTHLIKTRGQQVTLRCSPISGHKSVSWYQQVLGQGPQFIFQYYEKEERGRGNFPDRFSARQFPNYSSELNVNALLLGDSALYLCASSPAPSSGNTIYFGEGSWLTVV.

The chain is built from TRBV7-9 and TRBJ2-5, with TRBD2 as a possible D gene (6 bases). Trimming removed 4 bases from V and 5 bases from J, with 8 bases in between. The CDR3 sequence is 12 residues long. The germline gives CDR1 SEHNR, CDR2 FQNEAQ (reference sequence). In DNA, the CDR3 is TGTGCCAGCAGCTCCCGGGGGGAGACCCAGTACTTC. It codes for CASSSRGETQYF.

The rearrangement links TRBV19 to TRBJ2-5; D not certain. CDR3 size: 15 residues. The V end was cut by 1 base, the J end by 5 bases, with 14 bases between. CDR1 and CDR2 (germline): LNHDA, SQIVND (reference sequence). The CDR3 DNA is TGTGCCAGTAGTATAGGATACAGATTGGGGGAGACCCAGTACTTC. This gives the protein CASSIGYRLGETQYF.

The chain is built from TRBV5-3 and TRBJ1-3; D might be TRBD1 (6 bases). TRBV5-3 is treated as an ORF (open reading frame) with a function not yet certain. Trimming pared 7 bases from V and 6 bases from J, leaving 17 bases between. This CDR3 has 14 amino acids. The CDR3 protein is CARLPGALPNTIYF. CDR3 nucleotides: TGTGCCAGACTACCGGGGGCTCTCCCAAACACCATATATTTT.

The chain recombines TRBV7-2 with TRBJ1-2; D uncertain. Deletions cut 5 bases from V and 4 bases from J, with 14 bases between. This CDR3 contains 14 residues. The germline CDR1 and CDR2 sequences are SGHTA and FQGNSA. The CDR3 spells CASSNHTESYGYTF. The CDR3 DNA follows: TGTGCCAGCAGCAACCACACGGAGTCCTATGGCTACACCTTC.

The genes are TRBV7-2 and TRBJ1-1; D might be TRBD1 (5 bases). The CDR3 runs 13 residues. Germline V lookup: CDR1 SGHTA, CDR2 FQGNSA. The V end lost 2 bases, the J end lost 8 bases, and 12 bases lay between the germline ends. In DNA, the CDR3 is TGTGCCAGCAGCTTATTGGGCAGGGCGGAAGCTTTCTTT. This encodes CASSLLGRAEAFF.

Only one count was recorded for this clone. The rearrangement joins TRBV30 to TRBJ1-3; no definite D call. Germline assignment: CDR1 GTSNPN and CDR2 SVGIG (reference sequence). This CDR3 has 12 residues. The V end lost 5 bases, the J end lost 4 bases, and 9 bases lay between the germline ends. CDR3 amino acids: CAWAGSGNTIYF. CDR3 DNA: TGTGCCTGGGCTGGTTCGGGAAACACCATATATTTT. The full variable domain, rest sourced from reference TRBV30 and TRBJ1-3, is SQTIHQWPATLVQPVGSPLSLECTVEGTSNPNLYWYRQAAGRGLQLLFYSVGIGQISSEVPQNLSASRPQDRQFILSSKKLLLSDSGFYLCAWAGSGNTIYFGEGSWLTVV.

The chain couples TRBV6-6 to TRBJ1-5; D not certain. V lost 2 bases and J lost 8, with 16 bases in between. This CDR3 spans 15 amino acids. Germline V gene lookup returns CDR1 MNHNY and CDR2 SVGAGI (reference sequence). The CDR3 coding sequence is TGTGCCAGCAGTTACCCGACTGAGGGTCGCGAGCCCCAGCATTTT. It translates to CASSYPTEGREPQHF.

Comments on this clone: This same CDR3 is encoded by further DNA sequences in the sample. V and J are TRBV11-2 and TRBJ2-7; D is possibly TRBD2 (5 bases). Germline V lookup: CDR1 SGHAT, CDR2 FQNNGV. Deletions cut 2 bases from V and 4 bases from J, with 6 bases between. The CDR3 contains 12 residues. The CDR3 sequence: CASSLTGYEQYF. The CDR3 bases are TGTGCCAGCAGCTTAACGGGGTACGAGCAGTACTTC.

The rearrangement links TRBV6-1 to TRBJ2-1; 7 nucleotides align to TRBD1. V lost 4 bases, J lost 5 bases, and 11 bases stayed unmatched. The CDR3 totals 16 residues. The V gene's germline CDR1 is MNHNS and CDR2 SASEGT. The CDR3 sequence is CASSAHRGERDNEQFF. CDR3 coding DNA: TGTGCCAGCAGTGCCCACAGGGGAGAACGTGACAATGAGCAGTTCTTC.

The CDR3 bases are TGTGCCAGCAGCGTAGCTGGGACGGCGGCCTACGAGCAGTACTTC. This translates into CASSVAGTAAYEQYF. The chain links TRBV9 to TRBJ2-7; D assignment may be TRBD1 or TRBD2 (5 bases each). The CDR3 sequence is 15 residues long. V lost 0 bases, J lost 2 bases, and 12 bases lay in between. Per the germline V gene, CDR1 is SGDLS and CDR2 is YYNGEE.

V and J are TRBV10-3 and TRBJ1-1; no firm D call. The germline V gene encodes CDR1 ENHRY and CDR2 SYGVKD. The CDR3 spans 13 residues. V lost 5 bases and J lost 2, with 9 bases in between. The CDR3 bases are TGTGCCATCAGTCACGGACTCAACACTGAAGCTTTCTTT. Its translation: CAISHGLNTEAFF.

The gene calls are TRBV7-2 and TRBJ1-6, with D unresolved. Per the germline V gene, CDR1 is SGHTA and CDR2 is FQGNSA. Trimming took 1 base from V and 6 from J, leaving 10 bases between them. This CDR3 is built from 15 residues. The CDR3 bases are TGTGCCAGCAGCTTAGACGCGACGGTTAATTCACCCCTCCACTTT. Its protein product is CASSLDATVNSPLHF.

The CDR3 coding sequence is TGCGCCAGCAGCCTAGGGGAGTATGGCTACACCTTC. Its protein product is CASSLGEYGYTF. This chain joins TRBV4-3 and TRBJ1-2, with D maybe TRBD1 (5 bases). Trimming left V 4 bases short and J 5 bases short, with 8 bases between. CDR3 length equals 12 residues. Germline lookup yields CDR1 LGHNA and CDR2 YSLEER.